The clone carrying this T cell receptor beta chain appeared once. Its antigen remains unidentified. The data originate from a study of T cell responses to AZD1222 COVID-19 vaccine. Whole-study context: Combined were second doses at about 4 or about 12 weeks. General study results and limits: With dominance at 160-218 and 743-854, vaccine-associated CD4 TCRs spanned spike. Possibly, clonal diversity was underestimated; donors were largely white British and included more females. After two AZD1222 doses, spike-specific TCR breadth and depth rose versus day 0.

Libraries were prepared by immunoSEQ multiplex PCR; TCRdb keeps only in-frame clonotypes and omits some of them. The sample consists of approximately 74,000 clones, about 84% of them appearing once. CDR1 MNHEY and CDR2 SVGAGI come from the germline V gene. CDR3 size: 15 residues. V shed 7 bases and J shed 3 bases, with 18 bases lying between them. This sequence was found in an adult in good health. The sample was peripheral blood, taken on day 0 of AZD1222 vaccination. The rearrangement links TRBV6-5 to TRBJ1-1, with D hard to call. The CDR3 sequence is CASTPRDSRDTEAFF. CDR3 DNA sequence: TGTGCCAGCACTCCTAGGGATTCGCGGGACACTGAAGCTTTCTTT.